This is a list of T cell receptor beta chains from one sample in a study of TIL therapy for anti-PD-1-resistant metastatic lung cancer. The method was immunoSEQ multiplex PCR; TCRdb's version includes in-frame clones alone and lacks a portion of them. The table has more than 90,000 clones, about two thirds seen once. Source: tumor tissue, taken at baseline. The receptor set was obtained from a person aged 25 to 80 with non-small cell lung cancer. CDR3s include the opening cysteine and the closing phenylalanine or tryptophan. Fields, in order: clone size, J gene, V gene, D gene, CDR3 DNA, CDR3 protein. D genes are given only for firm matches. Only some rows state a clone size, as once, few, many or a class for expanded clones.

. | TRBJ2-3 | TRBV5-1 | . | TGCGCCAGCAGCTTGAAAACAGATACGCAGTATTTT | CASSLKTDTQYF
. | TRBJ2-2 | TRBV4-3 | . | TGCGCCAGCAGCCCAGGGGTGGCAGGAGACACCGGGGAGCTGTTTTTT | CASSPGVAGDTGELFF
. | TRBJ1-2 | TRBV29-1 | . | TGCAGCGTTGAAGATACCATAGAGGATGGCTACACCTTC | CSVEDTIEDGYTF
. | TRBJ2-7 | TRBV19 | . | TGTGCCAGTAGTATCAGGCCTAGCGAAGACTACGAGCAGTACTTC | CASSIRPSEDYEQYF
. | TRBJ2-5 | TRBV2 | . | TGTGCCAGCACGGAACAAGCGGAGACCCAGTACTTC | CASTEQAETQYF
once | TRBJ1-2 | TRBV2 | . | TGTGCCAGCAGTGTAGAAACAAGGGTTCCCTATGGCTACACCTTC | CASSVETRVPYGYTF
. | TRBJ2-7 | TRBV4-3 | . | TGCGCCAGCAGCCAGAGGACCCAAGGTTTCGGCTCCTACGAGCAGTACTTC | CASSQRTQGFGSYEQYF
. | TRBJ1-1 | TRBV28 | . | TGTGCCAGCAGTTTGAGATACATGAACACTGAAGCTTTCTTT | CASSLRYMNTEAFF
. | TRBJ1-4 | TRBV29-1 | . | TGCAGCGTGCTAGGGACTTCAGGGGAAAAACTGTTTTTT | CSVLGTSGEKLFF
. | TRBJ2-2 | TRBV4-3 | TRBD2 | TGCGCCAGCAGCCACCTGACTAGCGGGAGGGCCCACACCGGGGAGCTGTTTTTT | CASSHLTSGRAHTGELFF
. | TRBJ2-1 | TRBV19 | TRBD2 | TGTGCCAGTAGTATAGGGGGGGGAGGGGACAATGAGCAGTTCTTC | CASSIGGGGDNEQFF
. | TRBJ2-5 | TRBV24-1 | . | TGTGCCACCAGTTTCGGGGAGACCCAGTACTTC | CATSFGETQYF
. | TRBJ2-4 | TRBV6-7 | . | TGTGCCAGCAGCAAACGGGCACATTCTTCAGTAGCCAAAAACATTCAGTACTTC | CASSKRAHSSVAKNIQYF
. | TRBJ2-1 | TRBV7-9 | . | TGTGCCAGCAGCTTTCCGGGCTCCTACAATGAGCAGTTCTTC | CASSFPGSYNEQFF
. | TRBJ1-4 | TRBV21-1 | . | TGTGCCAGCAATCACAGGGGCTCCGATGAAAAACTGTTTTTT | CASNHRGSDEKLFF
many | TRBJ2-7 | TRBV30 | . | TGTGCCTGGAGTGGGGGCTACGAGCAGTACTTC | CAWSGGYEQYF
. | TRBJ1-4 | TRBV5-1 | . | TGCGCCAGCAGCTTGGATGGAGAAAAACTGTTTTTT | CASSLDGEKLFF
. | TRBJ2-1 | TRBV28 | TRBD2 | TGTGCCAGCACCTTAGCGGGGGACTACAATGAGCAGTTCTTC | CASTLAGDYNEQFF
few | TRBJ1-4 | TRBV4-1 | . | TGCGCCAGCAGCCAAGAATCCCTAGGACTGTTTTTT | CASSQESLGLFF
. | TRBJ2-3 | TRBV19 | TRBD1 | TGTGCCAGTAGTACCCAGGGGGCTAGCACAGATACGCAGTATTTT | CASSTQGASTDTQYF
. | TRBJ2-5 | TRBV12-5 | . | TGTGCTAGTGGTTTGCCGACGAGGGTACCGCCGAGGTCCTCTTATCAAGAGACCCAGTACTTC | CASGLPTRVPPRSSYQETQYF
. | TRBJ2-7 | TRBV7-2 | . | TGTGCCAGCAGCTTAGTAGGAACCTACGAGCAGTACTTC | CASSLVGTYEQYF
. | TRBJ1-3 | TRBV15 | . | TGTGCCACCAGCAGTCGGGAGGGACCTGGAAACACCATATATTTT | CATSSREGPGNTIYF
. | TRBJ1-1 | TRBV28 | . | TGTGCCAGCAGCTACCGGGGCCTCGAGGGGAACACTGAAGCTTTCTTT | CASSYRGLEGNTEAFF
. | TRBJ2-1 | TRBV7-2 | TRBD2 | TGTGCCAGCAGGCTAGCGGGACTCTCCTACAATGAGCAGTTCTTC | CASRLAGLSYNEQFF
. | TRBJ1-1 | TRBV4-2 | . | TGTGCCAGCAGCCACTACGGGGCCTCGAACACTGAAGCTTTCTTT | CASSHYGASNTEAFF
few | TRBJ2-1 | TRBV18 | . | TGTGCCAGCTCACCTTTCGGGGCCAACTCCTACAATGAGCAGTTCTTC | CASSPFGANSYNEQFF
few | TRBJ1-3 | TRBV7-2 | TRBD1 | TGTGCCAGCAGCTTAGATGGGACAGGGGGGAACACCATATATTTT | CASSLDGTGGNTIYF
. | TRBJ2-7 | TRBV27 | . | TGTGCCAGCAGTTTATTAGGTCTAGCACAGAAAGGGCGATACGAGCAGTACTTC | CASSLLGLAQKGRYEQYF
. | TRBJ1-5 | TRBV18 | . | TGTGCCAGCTCACCCGGGCAGAGCAATCAGCCCCAGCATTTT | CASSPGQSNQPQHF
. | TRBJ1-4 | TRBV6-5 | . | TGTGCCAACCTCCACCCGGGGGGCATTAATGAAAAACTGTTTTTT | CANLHPGGINEKLFF
. | TRBJ2-3 | TRBV5-4 | . | TGTGCCAGCAGCTCCGGACATCTTAGCACAGATACGCAGTATTTT | CASSSGHLSTDTQYF
. | TRBJ2-3 | TRBV5-1 | TRBD2 | TGCGCCAGCAGCTTGGGGGCAGCGGGAGTGGGCACAGATACGCAGTATTTT | CASSLGAAGVGTDTQYF
. | TRBJ2-7 | TRBV28 | . | TGTGCCAGCGGGCTGCCCGACAGGCCCTCCTACGAGCAGTACTTC | CASGLPDRPSYEQYF
. | TRBJ2-2 | TRBV3-1/TRBV3-2 | . | TGTGCCAGCAGCCAGGGTCCTAGCCGGGAGCTGTTTTTT | CASSQGPSRELFF
. | TRBJ1-2 | TRBV4-3 | . | TGCGCCAGCAGCCAAGGGGCAGGGACGAACTATGGCTACACCTTC | CASSQGAGTNYGYTF
. | TRBJ1-6 | TRBV7-2 | . | TGTGCCAGCAGTCCCTGGGGTGATTCACCCCTCCACTTT | CASSPWGDSPLHF
. | TRBJ2-6 | TRBV7-9 | . | TGTGCCAGCCCCTTAAGTAACTCTGGGGCCAACGTCCTGACTTTC | CASPLSNSGANVLTF
few | TRBJ1-2 | TRBV7-8 | . | TGTGCCAGCAGCTTAACGTCCCGAGCATACTATGGCTACACCTTC | CASSLTSRAYYGYTF
. | TRBJ1-4 | TRBV5-1 | . | TGCGCCAGCAGCTTGGCCCTGAGTGAGAAACTGTTTTTT | CASSLALSEKLFF
. | TRBJ2-7 | TRBV6-2/TRBV6-3 | TRBD1 | TGTGCCAGCAGTTACCAGACCGGGACAGGGGGCGCCTACGAGCAGTACTTC | CASSYQTGTGGAYEQYF
many | TRBJ2-7 | TRBV27 | TRBD2 | TGTGCCAGCACCGCGGGACTAGCTCCTTACGAGCAGTACTTC | CASTAGLAPYEQYF
. | TRBJ1-2 | TRBV7-2 | . | TGTGCCAGCAGCCATAGTAGGGACATGAGTTTCTCCTATGGCTACACCTTC | CASSHSRDMSFSYGYTF
many | TRBJ2-7 | TRBV7-8 | TRBD2 | TGTGCCAGCAGCTTAGCTGTTTACGCAGGTAGCGGGGGGCACTACGAGCAGTACTTC | CASSLAVYAGSGGHYEQYF
many | TRBJ2-2 | TRBV5-1 | . | TGCGCCAGCAGCCCGCATGGGAACACCGGGGAGCTGTTTTTT | CASSPHGNTGELFF
. | TRBJ2-2 | TRBV7-2 | . | TGTGCCAGCAGCTTAGCGTGGGGTGGGCCGCTTGCCGGGGAGCTGTTTTTT | CASSLAWGGPLAGELFF
once | TRBJ1-4 | TRBV5-5 | . | TGTGCCAGCAGCTCCAACAGGAGGCCTAATGAAAAACTGTTTTTT | CASSSNRRPNEKLFF
. | TRBJ2-1 | TRBV5-6 | TRBD1 | TGTGCCAGCAGCTTTATCGGTAAGGGGGCGCACATTGAGCAGTTCTTC | CASSFIGKGAHIEQFF
many | TRBJ1-6 | TRBV5-4 | . | TGTGCCAGCAGCTTACAAGGAACCAATTCACCCCTCCACTTT | CASSLQGTNSPLHF
. | TRBJ1-5 | TRBV28 | TRBD1 | TGTGCCAGCAGTTTACTGACAGGGGGTCAGCATTTT | CASSLLTGGQHF
. | TRBJ2-4 | TRBV9 | . | TGTGCCAGCAGCGTGGTACGGGGGCCCCTTTTTGTGGCCAAAAACATTCAGTACTTC | CASSVVRGPLFVAKNIQYF
. | TRBJ2-1 | TRBV19 | . | TGTGCCAGTAGTATCGGGGACGGACTATACAATGAGCAGTTCTTC | CASSIGDGLYNEQFF
. | TRBJ2-1 | TRBV27 | TRBD1 | TGTGCCAGCAGTTTAACAGACAGGGGGAATGAGCAGTTCTTC | CASSLTDRGNEQFF
. | TRBJ2-3 | TRBV24-1 | TRBD2 | TGTGCCACCAGTGATTGGGCGGGAGTCGCAGATACGCAGTATTTT | CATSDWAGVADTQYF